This TCR beta chain emerged from a study of cytomegalovirus exposure and HLA in healthy donors. Turning to this clone: Its target is unknown.

The PCR had 60 Vbeta and 13 Jbeta primers. The repertoire was sequenced with immunoSEQ multiplex PCR; TCRdb's copy has only in-frame clones and lacks some. The table lists some 45,000 clones, 50% of them singletons. V dropped 1 base and J dropped 5 bases, with 4 bases sitting between them. This CDR3 is 12 amino acids long. Per germline, CDR1 KGHSH and CDR2 LQKENI. Whole-study results and caveats: Most of the TCR beta V segments (in an earlier analysis) were productive either about 90% or about 30% of the time.

The origin of this receptor is a human donor in good health. V gene TRBV18 combines with J gene TRBJ2-3; unclear D gene. Sequencing input: PBMCs. CDR3 sequence reads: CASSPLGDTQYF. In DNA form, the CDR3 reads TGTGCCAGCTCACCACTCGGAGATACGCAGTATTTT. The whole variable domain, remainder taken from reference TRBV18 and TRBJ2-3, is NAGVMQNPRHLVRRRGQEARLRCSPMKGHSHVYWYRQLPEEGLKFMVYLQKENIIDESGMPKERFSAEFPKEGPSILRIQQVVRGDSAAYFCASSPLGDTQYFGPGTRLTVL.